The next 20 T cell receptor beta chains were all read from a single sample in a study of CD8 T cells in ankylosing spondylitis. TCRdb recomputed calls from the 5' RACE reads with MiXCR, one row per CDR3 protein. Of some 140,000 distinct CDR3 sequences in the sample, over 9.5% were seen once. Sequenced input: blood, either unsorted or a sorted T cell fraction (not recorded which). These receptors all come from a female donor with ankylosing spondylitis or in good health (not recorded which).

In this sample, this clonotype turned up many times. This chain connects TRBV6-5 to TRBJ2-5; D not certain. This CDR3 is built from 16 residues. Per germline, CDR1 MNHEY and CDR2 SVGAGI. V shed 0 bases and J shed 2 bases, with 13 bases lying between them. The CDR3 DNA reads TGTGCCAGCAGTTACTCCCCCATTATTCCACAAGAGACCCAGTACTTC. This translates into CASSYSPIIPQETQYF.

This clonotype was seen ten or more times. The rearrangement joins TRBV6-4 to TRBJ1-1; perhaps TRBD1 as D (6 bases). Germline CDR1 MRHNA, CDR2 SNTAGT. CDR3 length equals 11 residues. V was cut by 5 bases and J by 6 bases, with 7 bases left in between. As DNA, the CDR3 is TGTGCCAGCAGTAAGGGGGCTGAAGCTTTCTTT. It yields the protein CASSKGAEAFF.

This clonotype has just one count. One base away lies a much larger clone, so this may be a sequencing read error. The CDR3 sequence: CAISSAGTGMNTEAFF. DNA for the CDR3: TGCGCCATCAGCTCGGCCGGGACAGGGATGAACACTGAAGCTTTCTTT. V and J are TRBV5-1 and TRBJ1-1, with TRBD1 matching over 9 bases. The germline CDR1 and CDR2 sequences are SGHRS and YFSETQ. This CDR3 comprises 16 residues.

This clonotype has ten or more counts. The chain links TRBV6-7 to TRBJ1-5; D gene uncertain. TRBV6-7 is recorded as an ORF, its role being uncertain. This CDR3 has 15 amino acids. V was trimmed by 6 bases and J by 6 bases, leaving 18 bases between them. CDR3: CASSAGPARAQPQHF. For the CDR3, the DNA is TGTGCCAGCAGCGCCGGACCGGCCCGGGCTCAGCCCCAGCATTTT.

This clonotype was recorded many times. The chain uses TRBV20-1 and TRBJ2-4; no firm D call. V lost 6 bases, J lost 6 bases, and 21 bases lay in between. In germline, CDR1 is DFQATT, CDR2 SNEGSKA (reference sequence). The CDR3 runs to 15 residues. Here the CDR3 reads CSAPTRPEVGNIQYF. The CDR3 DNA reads TGCAGTGCACCCACCCGGCCCGAGGTTGGAAACATTCAGTACTTC.

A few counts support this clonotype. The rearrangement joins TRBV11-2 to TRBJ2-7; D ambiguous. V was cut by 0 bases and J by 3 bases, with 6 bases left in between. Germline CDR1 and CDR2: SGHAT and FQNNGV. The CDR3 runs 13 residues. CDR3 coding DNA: TGTGCCAGCAGCTTAGATTCCGGCTACGAGCAGTACTTC. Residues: CASSLDSGYEQYF.

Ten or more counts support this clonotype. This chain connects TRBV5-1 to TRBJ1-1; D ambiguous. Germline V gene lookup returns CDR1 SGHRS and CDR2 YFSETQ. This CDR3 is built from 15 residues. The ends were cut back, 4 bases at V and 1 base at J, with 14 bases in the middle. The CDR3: CASSPAAEPNTEAFF. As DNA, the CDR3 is TGCGCCAGCAGCCCGGCGGCAGAACCGAACACTGAAGCTTTCTTT.

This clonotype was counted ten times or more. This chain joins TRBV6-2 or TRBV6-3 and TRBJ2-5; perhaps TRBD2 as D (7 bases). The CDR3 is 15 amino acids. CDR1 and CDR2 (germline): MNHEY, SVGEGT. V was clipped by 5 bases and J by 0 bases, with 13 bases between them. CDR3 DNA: TGTGCCAGCAGTGAGCAGCGGGACAACCAAGAGACCCAGTACTTC. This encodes CASSEQRDNQETQYF.

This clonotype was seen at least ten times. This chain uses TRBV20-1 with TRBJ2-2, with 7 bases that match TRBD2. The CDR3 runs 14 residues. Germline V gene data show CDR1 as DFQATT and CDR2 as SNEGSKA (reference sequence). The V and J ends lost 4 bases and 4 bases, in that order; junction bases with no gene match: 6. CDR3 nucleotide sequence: TGCAGTGCTACCCCGGGGGGACCCACCGGGGAGCTGTTTTTT. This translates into CSATPGGPTGELFF.

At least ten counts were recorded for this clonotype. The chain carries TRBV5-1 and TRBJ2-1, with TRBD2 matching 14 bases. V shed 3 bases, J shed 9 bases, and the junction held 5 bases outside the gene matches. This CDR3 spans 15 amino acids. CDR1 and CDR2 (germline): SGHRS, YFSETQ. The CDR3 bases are TGCGCCAGCAGCTCGGGACTAGCGGGAGAGGTTGAGCAGTTCTTC. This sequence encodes CASSSGLAGEVEQFF.

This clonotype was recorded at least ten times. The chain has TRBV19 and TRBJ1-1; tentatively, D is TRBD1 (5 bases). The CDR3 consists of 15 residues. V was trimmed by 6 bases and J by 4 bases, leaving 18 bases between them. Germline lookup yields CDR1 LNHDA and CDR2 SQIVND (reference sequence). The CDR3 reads CASRDLMMRGTEAFF. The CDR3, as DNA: TGTGCCAGTAGGGACCTGATGATGAGGGGCACTGAAGCTTTCTTT.

CDR3 bases: TGTGCCAGCAGTTTTTTTTCCCTGGGGACTGAAGCTTTCTTT. Protein sequence: CASSFFSLGTEAFF. The chain joins TRBV12-3 or TRBV12-4 to TRBJ1-1; no definite D call. Trimming took 3 bases from V and 5 from J, leaving 13 bases between them. The CDR3 sequence is 14 residues long.

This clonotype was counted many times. This CDR3 reads CASSLYGQGIVGANVLTF. The CDR3 DNA reads TGTGCCAGCAGCTTATATGGACAGGGGATTGTTGGGGCCAACGTCCTGACTTTC. V and J are TRBV7-3 and TRBJ2-6; 9 nucleotides agree with TRBD1. Germline CDR1 and CDR2: SGHTA and FQGTGA. Trimming took 2 bases from V and 3 from J; bases not matched to a gene: 8. The CDR3 runs 18 residues.

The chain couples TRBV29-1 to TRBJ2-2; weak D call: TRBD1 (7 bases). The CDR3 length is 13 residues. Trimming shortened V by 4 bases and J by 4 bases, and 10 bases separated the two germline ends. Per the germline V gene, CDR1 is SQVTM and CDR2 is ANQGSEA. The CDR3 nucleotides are TGCAGCGTTGCAGGGGGGTCCACCGGGGAGCTGTTTTTT. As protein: CSVAGGSTGELFF.

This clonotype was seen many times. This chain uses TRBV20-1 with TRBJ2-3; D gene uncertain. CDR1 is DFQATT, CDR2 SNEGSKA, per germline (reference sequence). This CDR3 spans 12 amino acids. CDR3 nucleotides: TGCAGCGAAAGTTCAAGCACAGATACGCAGTATTTT. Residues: CSESSSTDTQYF.

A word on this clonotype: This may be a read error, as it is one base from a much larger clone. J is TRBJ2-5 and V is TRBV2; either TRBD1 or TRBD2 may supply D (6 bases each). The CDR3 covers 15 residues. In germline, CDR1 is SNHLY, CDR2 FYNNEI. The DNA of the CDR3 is TGTGCCGGCAGTGAGCACAGGGTTCGGGGGGAGACCCAGTACTTC. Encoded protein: CAGSEHRVRGETQYF.

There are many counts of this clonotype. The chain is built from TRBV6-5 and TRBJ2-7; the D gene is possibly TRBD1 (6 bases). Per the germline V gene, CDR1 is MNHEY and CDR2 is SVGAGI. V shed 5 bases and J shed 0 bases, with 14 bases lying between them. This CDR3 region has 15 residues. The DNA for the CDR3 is TGTGCCAGCAGTCACAGGGACGGTGGCTCCTACGAGCAGTACTTC. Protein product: CASSHRDGGSYEQYF.

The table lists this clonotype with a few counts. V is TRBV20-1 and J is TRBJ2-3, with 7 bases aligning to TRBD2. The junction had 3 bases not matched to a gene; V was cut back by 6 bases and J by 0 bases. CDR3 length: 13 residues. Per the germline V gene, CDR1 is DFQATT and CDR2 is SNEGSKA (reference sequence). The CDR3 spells CSAQAGSTDTQYF. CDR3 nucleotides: TGCAGTGCCCAAGCGGGAAGCACAGATACGCAGTATTTT.

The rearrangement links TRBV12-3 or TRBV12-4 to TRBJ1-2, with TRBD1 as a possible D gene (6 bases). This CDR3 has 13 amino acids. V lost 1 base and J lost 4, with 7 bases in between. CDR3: CASSLGTVYGYTF. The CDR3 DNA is TGTGCCAGCAGTTTAGGGACAGTCTATGGCTACACCTTC.

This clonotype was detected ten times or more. The CDR3 sequence is CASSRTQGRGYTF. CDR3 bases: TGTGCCAGCAGCCGAACCCAGGGGAGAGGCTACACCTTC. This chain uses TRBV7-2 with TRBJ1-2; D possibly corresponds to TRBD1 (6 bases). V was shortened by 5 bases and J by 8 bases, with 15 bases between the two germline ends. This CDR3 has 13 amino acids. Germline-derived CDR1 and CDR2 are SGHTA and FQGNSA.